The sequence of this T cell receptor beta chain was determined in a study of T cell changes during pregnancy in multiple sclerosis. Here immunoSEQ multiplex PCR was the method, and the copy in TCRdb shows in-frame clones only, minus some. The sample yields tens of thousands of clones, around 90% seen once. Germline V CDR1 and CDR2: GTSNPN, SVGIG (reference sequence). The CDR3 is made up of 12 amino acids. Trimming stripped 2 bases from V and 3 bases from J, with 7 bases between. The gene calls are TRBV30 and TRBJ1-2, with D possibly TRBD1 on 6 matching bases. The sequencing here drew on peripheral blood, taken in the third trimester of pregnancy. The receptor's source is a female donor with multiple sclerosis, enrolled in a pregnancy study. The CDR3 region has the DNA TGTGCCTGGAGTAAGGGGGACTATGGCTACACCTTC. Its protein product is CAWSKGDYGYTF.